This T cell receptor (beta chain) was profiled in a study of cytomegalovirus exposure and HLA in healthy donors. Primers for the PCR totalled 60 Vbeta and 13 Jbeta. TCRdb keeps only in-frame clones here, not all; method: immunoSEQ multiplex PCR. The data show some 90,000 clones, with 81% seen just once and over 4% held by the top ten. Study-level results: Earlier analysis found most TCR beta V segments productive about 87% or about 30% of the time.

Worth noting for this clone: No antigen is known for it.

From germline, CDR1 is MDHEN and CDR2 SYDVKM. The CDR3 is 14 amino acids. Between the trimmed V and J ends, which lost 10 bases and 4 bases, there was a span of 19 bases. The TCR originated in a woman aged 70-85 years in good health and CMV-seropositive. Sample: PBMCs. The gene calls are TRBV28 and TRBJ1-2, with D perhaps matching TRBD1 (5 bases). CDR3 nucleotides: TGTGCCACCCGCCCGGTACAGGTGACCTATGGCTACACCTTC. This codes for CATRPVQVTYGYTF.